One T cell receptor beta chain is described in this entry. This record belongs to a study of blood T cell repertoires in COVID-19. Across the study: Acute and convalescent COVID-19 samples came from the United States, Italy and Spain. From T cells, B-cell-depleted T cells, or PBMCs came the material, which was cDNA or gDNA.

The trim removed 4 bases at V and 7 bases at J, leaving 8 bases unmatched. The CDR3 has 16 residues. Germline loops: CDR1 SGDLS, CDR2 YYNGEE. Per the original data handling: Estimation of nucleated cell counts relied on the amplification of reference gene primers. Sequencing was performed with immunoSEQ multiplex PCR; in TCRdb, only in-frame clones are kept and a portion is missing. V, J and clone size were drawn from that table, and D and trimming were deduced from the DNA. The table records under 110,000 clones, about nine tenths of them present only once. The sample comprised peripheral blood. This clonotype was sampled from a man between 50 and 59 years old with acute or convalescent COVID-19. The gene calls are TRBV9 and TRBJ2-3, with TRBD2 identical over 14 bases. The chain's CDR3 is CASSPLTSGGANTQYF. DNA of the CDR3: TGTGCCAGCAGCCCACTGACTAGCGGGGGGGCTAATACGCAGTATTTT.